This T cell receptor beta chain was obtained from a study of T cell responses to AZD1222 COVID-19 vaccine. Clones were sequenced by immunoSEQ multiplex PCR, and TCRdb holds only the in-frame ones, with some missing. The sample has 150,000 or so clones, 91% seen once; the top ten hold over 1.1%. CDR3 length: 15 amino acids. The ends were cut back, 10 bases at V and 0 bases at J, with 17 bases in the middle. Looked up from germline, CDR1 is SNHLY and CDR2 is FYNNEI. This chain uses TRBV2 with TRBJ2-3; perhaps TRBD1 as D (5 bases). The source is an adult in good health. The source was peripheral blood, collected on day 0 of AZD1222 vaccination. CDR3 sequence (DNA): TGTGCCACCGTAGACCCGACAGATAGCACAGATACGCAGTATTTT. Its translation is CATVDPTDSTDTQYF.